What follows are 3 T cell receptor beta chains derived from one specimen sequenced in a study of cytomegalovirus exposure and HLA in healthy donors (dated by TCRdb to about 2017). Libraries were prepared through the immunoSEQ multiplex PCR assay. For the multiplex PCR, a mixture combining 60 forward primers for TCR Vbeta segments and 13 reverse primers for TCR Jbeta segments was used. TCRdb limited this immuneACCESS table to in-frame rearrangements with V and J called. A share of clones is missing; checked studies link under half to unresolved V genes, and the rest is unexplained. Present in this sample are around 300,000 clones, more than 55% of which were seen just once. Together, the top ten hold under 3% of the sample. The sequencing sample was made of PBMCs. Every receptor here comes from a female donor in good health and CMV-seronegative.

V gene TRBV28 combines with J gene TRBJ2-5, with 10 bases fitting TRBD1. CDR3 length: 15 amino acids. Germline V gives CDR1 MDHEN, CDR2 SYDVKM. Germline trimming cut 3 bases from V and 6 bases from J; bases unmatched to any gene: 7. For the CDR3, the DNA is TGTGCCAGCAGTTTGAGCCGACAGGGGGCAAAGACCCAGTACTTC. Encoded protein: CASSLSRQGAKTQYF.

Only a few counts were recorded for this clone. The chain has TRBV19 and TRBJ2-1; 7 bases are a match to TRBD2. The CDR3 contains 15 residues. From germline, CDR1 is LNHDA and CDR2 SQIVND (reference sequence). V trimming: 5 bases; J trimming: 4 bases; junction bases outside the gene matches: 8. As DNA, the CDR3 is TGTGCCAGTAGTGCCAGGGCGGGAGCGTACAATGAGCAGTTCTTC. This sequence encodes CASSARAGAYNEQFF.

The gene calls are TRBV5-1 and TRBJ1-4, with TRBD1 identical over 8 bases. The CDR3 length is 14 residues. The germline V gene encodes CDR1 SGHRS and CDR2 YFSETQ. Trimming at V came to 4 bases and at J to 6 bases, leaving 5 bases not matched to a gene. Here the CDR3 DNA reads TGCGCCAGCAGCGTGGGACAGGAATATGAAAAACTGTTTTTT. This sequence encodes CASSVGQEYEKLFF.